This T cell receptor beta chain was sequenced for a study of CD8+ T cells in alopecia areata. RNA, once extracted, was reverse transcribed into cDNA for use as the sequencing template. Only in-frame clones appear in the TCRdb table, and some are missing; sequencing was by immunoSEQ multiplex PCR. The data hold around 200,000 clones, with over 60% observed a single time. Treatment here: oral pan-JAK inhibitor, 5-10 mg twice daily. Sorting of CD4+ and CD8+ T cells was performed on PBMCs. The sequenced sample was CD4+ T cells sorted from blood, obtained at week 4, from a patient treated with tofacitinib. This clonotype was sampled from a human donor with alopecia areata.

The CDR3 is CATKGASGGITDTQYF. For the CDR3, the DNA is TGTGCCACCAAGGGGGCTAGCGGGGGTATCACAGATACGCAGTATTTT. The chain uses TRBV2 and TRBJ2-3, with 10 nucleotides matching TRBD2. Germline CDR1 and CDR2: SNHLY and FYNNEI. This CDR3 comprises 16 residues. V was clipped by 10 bases and J by 2 bases; unmatched bases: 12.